What follows are 7 T cell receptor beta chains derived from one specimen sequenced in a study of T cell responses to AZD1222 COVID-19 vaccine. Using immunoSEQ multiplex PCR, the repertoire was profiled, and TCRdb retains in-frame clones only, with some absent. Here the sample spans 130,000 or so clones, approximately 94% being singletons. The specimen was peripheral blood, collected on day 0 of AZD1222 vaccination. The source is an adult in good health.

The gene calls are TRBV7-9 and TRBJ2-3; 9 positions match TRBD2. The CDR3 runs 15 residues. J lost 2 bases, V lost 5 bases, and 5 bases had no gene match. CDR1 is SEHNR, CDR2 FQNEAQ, per germline (reference sequence). CDR3 residues: CASSPGLAPTDTQYF. Written as DNA, the CDR3 is TGTGCCAGCAGCCCCGGACTAGCGCCCACAGATACGCAGTATTTT.

The chain is built from TRBV7-8 and TRBJ2-3; TRBD1 agrees at 8 bases. Trimming removed 7 bases from V and 5 bases from J; junction bases left unmatched: 17. Per the germline V gene, CDR1 is SGHVS and CDR2 is FQNEAQ. The CDR3 length is 17 residues. CDR3 amino acids: CASTEVSRGQSGDTQYF. The CDR3 region has the DNA TGTGCCAGCACCGAAGTTAGCAGGGGGCAAAGTGGAGATACGCAGTATTTT.

The V gene is TRBV6-2 or TRBV6-3, the J gene TRBJ2-7; D perhaps matches TRBD2 (5 bases). This CDR3 comprises 14 residues. CDR1 is MNHEY and CDR2 is SVGEGT in the germline V gene. Between the trimmed V and J ends, which lost 6 bases and 4 bases, there was a span of 16 bases. This CDR3 is CASRYEGVGYEQYF. DNA for the CDR3: TGTGCCAGCAGGTACGAGGGAGTCGGGTACGAGCAGTACTTC.

The chain joins TRBV6-5 to TRBJ2-1, with 13 nucleotides matching TRBD2. CDR3 length: 14 amino acids. The trim removed 5 bases at V and 6 bases at J, leaving 1 base unmatched. CDR1 and CDR2 from the germline V gene are MNHEY and SVGAGI. The CDR3 loop is CASSTSGRANEQFF. CDR3 in DNA: TGTGCCAGCAGTACTAGCGGGAGGGCCAATGAGCAGTTCTTC.

The rearrangement uses TRBV7-7 and TRBJ2-1, with D unclear. Germline V CDR1 and CDR2: SSHAT, FNYEAQ (reference sequence). This CDR3 has 15 amino acids. V lost 1 base and J 8 bases, leaving 15 bases between the germline ends. CDR3 loop: CASSLGRTRIDEQFF. CDR3 bases: TGTGCCAGCAGCTTAGGACGTACGAGGATAGATGAGCAGTTCTTC.

The chain couples TRBV4-3 to TRBJ2-7; 9 bases agree with TRBD2. The CDR3 is made up of 15 amino acids. V shed 2 bases, J shed 1 base, and the junction held 3 bases outside the gene matches. In germline, CDR1 is LGHNA, CDR2 YSLEER. Here the CDR3 reads CASSQTSGLSYEQYF. DNA for the CDR3: TGCGCCAGCAGCCAAACTAGCGGGCTTTCCTACGAGCAGTACTTC.

This clone was detected a few times. The chain is built from TRBV28 and TRBJ1-1; TRBD1 matches 10 bases. The trim removed 10 bases at V and 4 bases at J, leaving 15 bases unmatched. CDR3 length equals 16 residues. CDR1 is MDHEN and CDR2 is SYDVKM in the germline V gene. CDR3 loop: CATRIVTGGVPTEAFF. CDR3 nucleotides: TGTGCCACGAGAATTGTGACAGGGGGCGTCCCCACTGAAGCTTTCTTT.